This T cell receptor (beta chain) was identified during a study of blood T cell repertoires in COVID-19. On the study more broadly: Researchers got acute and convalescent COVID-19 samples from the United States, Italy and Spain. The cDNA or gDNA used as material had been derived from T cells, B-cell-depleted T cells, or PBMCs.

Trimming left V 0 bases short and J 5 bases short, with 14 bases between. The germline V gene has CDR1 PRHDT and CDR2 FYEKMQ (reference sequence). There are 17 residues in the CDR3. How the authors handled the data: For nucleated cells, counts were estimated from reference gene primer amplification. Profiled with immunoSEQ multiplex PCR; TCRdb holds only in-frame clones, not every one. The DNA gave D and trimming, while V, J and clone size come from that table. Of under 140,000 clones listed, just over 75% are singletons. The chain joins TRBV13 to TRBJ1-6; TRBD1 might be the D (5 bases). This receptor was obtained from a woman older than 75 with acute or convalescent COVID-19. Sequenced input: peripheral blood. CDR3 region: CASSLGQTGNHNSPLHF. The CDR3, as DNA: TGTGCCAGCAGCTTAGGCCAAACAGGAAACCATAATTCACCCCTCCACTTT.